The clone carrying this T cell receptor (beta chain) was found a few times. The data were taken from a study of T cell changes during pregnancy in multiple sclerosis. Germline CDR1 reads GTSNPN; CDR2 reads SVGIG (reference sequence). The V and J ends lost 4 bases and 2 bases respectively, with 12 bases between them. There are 13 residues in the CDR3. Only in-frame clones appear in the TCRdb table, and some are missing; sequencing was by immunoSEQ multiplex PCR. The data hold fewer than 80,000 clones, with 80% to 95% observed a single time. V is TRBV30 and J is TRBJ2-7, with D unresolved. The source is a female donor in good health, enrolled as a control in a pregnancy study. The specimen comprised peripheral blood, sampled in the third trimester of pregnancy. The CDR3 sequence is CAWTPQAPYEQYF. The CDR3, as DNA: TGTGCCTGGACACCCCAGGCCCCCTACGAGCAGTACTTC.